A selection of T cell receptor beta chains follows, all from one sample in a study of OX40 agonist ivuxolimab in advanced cancers. Method: immunoSEQ multiplex PCR; TCRdb's copy keeps in-frame clones and lacks some. In the table there are 35,000 to 45,000 clones, 65% to 90% of which are singletons. Sequenced here: CD4+ or CD8+ T cells sorted from blood, sampled in a trial of the OX40 agonist ivuxolimab. The receptors derive from an adult with an advanced solid tumor such as melanoma, head and neck, liver or kidney cancer. The CDR3 runs from the conserved cysteine through the conserved F or W.

v_gene | CDR3aa
TRBV15 | CATSRDRTGLDTEAFF
TRBV6-1 | CASSEVTGANYGYTF
TRBV5-1 | CASSLGAQGDIRYEQYF
TRBV7-2 | CASSLSRRLNTEAFF
TRBV5-6 | CASSVDADLQETQYF
TRBV6-6 | CASSYSASSYEQYF
TRBV11-3 | CASSLAPSGGNEQFF
TRBV7-6 | CASSSERGEQYF
TRBV4-1 | CASSQDLGGNSPLHF
TRBV7-9 | CASTSGLAGFEQYF
TRBV20-1 | CSARSLVGQYF
TRBV13 | CASSLVSPTGSNTDTQYF
TRBV28 | CASSLLTRGGANVLTF
TRBV7-6 | CASSSGPSGAFF
TRBV4-3 | CASSQDIGTSGTDTQYF
TRBV7-9 | CASSILRDSNYGYTF
TRBV9 | CASSVGVGGGDSYNEQFF
TRBV27 | CASSFAGTSYNEQFF
TRBV6-4 | CASSDSSVANTGELFF
TRBV4-2 | CASSQDLTPSGNTIYF
TRBV27 | CASSLSTPTYNEQFF
TRBV2 | CASSLRTLSYEQYF
TRBV5-5 | CASSLEDRGYSYEQYF
TRBV4-1 | CASSLERSAGTDTQYF
TRBV7-6 | CASSPSGRDGEQYF
TRBV30 | CAWSAGENSYEQYF
TRBV11-2 | CASSFTSGSGETQYF
TRBV9 | CASSVSGTSDYEQYF
TRBV6-4 | CASSEGSDTQYF
TRBV6-5 | CASSYSGGEGGEQYF
TRBV9 | CASSPRQGGEGLHF
TRBV9 | CASSAGTGGGNQPQHF
TRBV5-4 | CASSSTGYSGNTIYF
TRBV27 | CASSLGSSNQPQHF
TRBV7-9 | CASSRDSILNQPQHF
TRBV7-6 | CASSPEEGLLSEAFF
TRBV6-6 | CASSYGGQGYEQYF
TRBV6-1 | CASPSGAGGAYEQYF
TRBV27 | CASSLSAGLNQPQHF
TRBV7-9 | CASSLGQGHQPQHF
TRBV6-5 | CASSFESSGANVLTF
TRBV4-1 | CASSQSQGLSGYTF
TRBV4-1 | CASSQDTGRGTDTQYF
TRBV30 | CAWSVPWDNSYEQYF
TRBV7-6 | CASSSGLDQPQHF
TRBV27 | CASRLPAGGNNEQFF
TRBV11-2 | CASSLRGEDTEAFF
TRBV6-1 | CASILRGASGNTIYF
TRBV5-4 | CASSLEGSGTGDEQFF
TRBV7-2 | CASMTGRSSYNEQFF
TRBV9 | CASSVDWTGELFF
TRBV2 | CASSEAPGQLYEQYF
TRBV27 | CASSLASAVTQYF
TRBV19 | CASSIVEGRLQETQYF
TRBV7-6 | CASSPDRGYEQYF
TRBV4-1 | CASSPSGRGQGVTDTQYF
TRBV5-4 | CASSLVGGTGTEAFF
TRBV27 | CASREDRGRPEAFF
TRBV5-1 | CASSPGRLNTEAFF
TRBV19 | CASSIVMGQGNAGELFF